This is a list of T cell receptor beta chains from one sample in a study of cytomegalovirus exposure and HLA in healthy donors. The repertoire was sequenced with immunoSEQ multiplex PCR; TCRdb's copy has only in-frame clones and lacks some. The data contain about 140,000 clones, 70% to 85% of them singletons. The specimen was PBMCs. The source of these receptors is a man aged 25 to 45 in good health and CMV-seropositive. Both conserved end residues are part of each CDR3. D genes are given only for firm matches. Part of the rows lack a size; the others show once, few, many or a class for expanded clones.

v_gene: TRBV15
d_gene: TRBD2
abundance: .
j_gene: TRBJ2-2
CDR3aa: CATSRDRTSGTGF
CDR3nt: TGTGCCACCAGCAGAGATCGGACTAGCGGGACAGGGTTC

v_gene: TRBV2
d_gene: .
abundance: few
j_gene: TRBJ1-1
CDR3aa: CASSTLGLNTEAFF
CDR3nt: TGTGCCAGCAGTACCCTGGGCCTGAACACTGAAGCTTTCTTT

v_gene: TRBV5-8
d_gene: TRBD1
abundance: .
j_gene: TRBJ1-2
CDR3aa: CASSLRVVPGTGKTSGYTF
CDR3nt: TGTGCCAGCAGCTTGCGTGTAGTCCCCGGGACAGGGAAAACTAGTGGCTACACCTTC

v_gene: TRBV5-5
d_gene: TRBD2
abundance: .
j_gene: TRBJ2-7
CDR3aa: CASSQETSGSYEQYF
CDR3nt: TGTGCCAGCAGCCAAGAGACTAGCGGGAGTTACGAGCAGTACTTC

v_gene: TRBV5-1
d_gene: TRBD1
abundance: .
j_gene: TRBJ2-7
CDR3aa: CASSHRQGQSQYF
CDR3nt: TGCGCCAGCAGCCATCGACAGGGACAGTCGCAGTACTTC

v_gene: TRBV13
d_gene: .
abundance: few
j_gene: TRBJ1-1
CDR3aa: CASSPTNPGRIEAFF
CDR3nt: TGTGCCAGCAGCCCGACGAATCCAGGAAGAATTGAAGCTTTCTTT

v_gene: TRBV7-6
d_gene: .
abundance: .
j_gene: TRBJ1-3
CDR3aa: CASSLRTSSGNTIYF
CDR3nt: TGTGCCAGCAGCTTAAGGACAAGCTCTGGAAACACCATATATTTT

v_gene: TRBV11-2
d_gene: .
abundance: once
j_gene: TRBJ1-4
CDR3aa: CASSFITGEKLFF
CDR3nt: TGTGCCAGCAGCTTCATAACGGGGGAAAAACTGTTTTTT

v_gene: TRBV7-2
d_gene: .
abundance: .
j_gene: TRBJ2-1
CDR3aa: CASSREGGYNEQFF
CDR3nt: TGTGCCAGCAGCCGCGAGGGCGGATACAATGAGCAGTTCTTC

v_gene: TRBV5-5
d_gene: TRBD2
abundance: .
j_gene: TRBJ2-7
CDR3aa: CASSSQSGGDEQYF
CDR3nt: TGTGCCAGCAGCTCTCAAAGCGGGGGCGACGAGCAGTACTTC

v_gene: TRBV6-1
d_gene: .
abundance: .
j_gene: TRBJ1-6
CDR3aa: CASTGHFGEVSPLHF
CDR3nt: TGTGCCAGCACCGGACACTTTGGAGAGGTCTCACCCCTCCACTTT

v_gene: TRBV7-3
d_gene: TRBD2
abundance: .
j_gene: TRBJ2-3
CDR3aa: CASSLFAPSGFFTDTQYF
CDR3nt: TGTGCCAGCAGCTTATTCGCTCCTAGCGGGTTTTTCACAGATACGCAGTATTTT